This is a list of T cell receptor beta chains from one sample in a study of early T cells in non-severe SARS-CoV-2 infection. TCRdb re-called the 5' RACE reads with MiXCR, one entry per CDR3 protein. The data contain around 67,000 distinct CDR3 sequences, around 12% of them singletons. The specimen was whole blood. Receptors originate from an adult who was a healthcare worker with PCR-confirmed SARS-CoV-2 infection or an uninfected control (not recorded which). The CDR3 runs from the conserved cysteine through the conserved F or W. Each record gives: clone size, J gene, D gene, V gene, CDR3 protein, CDR3 DNA. The D gene is left open where the match is weak. Rows may omit the clone size; those that give it use once, few, many or a size class.

clone_size: many
j_call: TRBJ2-1
d_call: TRBD2
v_call: TRBV11-2
cdr3_aa: CASSYKGTSGKDEQFF
cdr3_nt: TGTGCCAGCAGCTATAAGGGGACTAGCGGGAAGGATGAGCAGTTCTTC

clone_size: many
j_call: TRBJ2-1
d_call: TRBD2
v_call: TRBV5-4
cdr3_aa: CASSLVGLAGRNEQFF
cdr3_nt: TGTGCCAGCAGCTTGGTTGGACTAGCGGGAAGGAATGAGCAGTTCTTC

clone_size: many
j_call: TRBJ2-3
d_call: .
v_call: TRBV4-3
cdr3_aa: CASSQEAASTQYF
cdr3_nt: TGCGCCAGCAGCCAAGAAGCCGCCTCTACGCAGTATTTT

clone_size: many
j_call: TRBJ2-7
d_call: TRBD1
v_call: TRBV5-6
cdr3_aa: CASSLWGTGISYEQYF
cdr3_nt: TGTGCCAGCAGCTTGTGGGGGACAGGTATTTCCTACGAGCAGTACTTC

clone_size: .
j_call: TRBJ2-1
d_call: .
v_call: TRBV14
cdr3_aa: CASSQDRAQAEFF
cdr3_nt: TGTGCCAGCAGCCAAGATCGCGCCCAGGCAGAGTTCTTC

clone_size: many
j_call: TRBJ2-1
d_call: .
v_call: TRBV20-1
cdr3_aa: CSAYFNNEQFF
cdr3_nt: TGCAGTGCTTATTTTAACAATGAGCAGTTCTTC

clone_size: many
j_call: TRBJ2-5
d_call: TRBD2
v_call: TRBV15
cdr3_aa: CATSGTSGSAGETQYF
cdr3_nt: TGTGCCACCAGCGGGACTAGCGGGAGTGCCGGGGAGACCCAGTACTTC

clone_size: many
j_call: TRBJ2-3
d_call: TRBD1
v_call: TRBV7-8
cdr3_aa: CASSPRQGRGTDTQYF
cdr3_nt: TGTGCCAGCAGCCCTCGACAGGGTAGGGGCACAGATACGCAGTATTTT

clone_size: many
j_call: TRBJ1-1
d_call: .
v_call: TRBV6-6
cdr3_aa: CASTYKNTEAFF
cdr3_nt: TGTGCCAGCACCTACAAGAACACTGAAGCTTTCTTT

clone_size: .
j_call: TRBJ1-1
d_call: .
v_call: TRBV29-1
cdr3_aa: CSVEVVRGNTEAFF
cdr3_nt: TGCAGCGTTGAGGTCGTAAGGGGAAACACTGAAGCTTTCTTT

clone_size: many
j_call: TRBJ1-5
d_call: .
v_call: TRBV6-2/TRBV6-3
cdr3_aa: CASSYSSQGSQPQHF
cdr3_nt: TGTGCCAGCAGTTACTCCAGCCAGGGATCACAGCCCCAGCATTTT

clone_size: many
j_call: TRBJ2-7
d_call: TRBD2
v_call: TRBV28
cdr3_aa: CASSLLAGVYEQYF
cdr3_nt: TGTGCCAGCAGTTTACTAGCGGGAGTCTACGAGCAGTACTTC

clone_size: many
j_call: TRBJ2-7
d_call: TRBD1
v_call: TRBV6-1
cdr3_aa: CASSESRDSSYEQYF
cdr3_nt: TGTGCCAGCAGTGAAAGCAGGGACAGCTCCTACGAGCAGTACTTC

clone_size: .
j_call: TRBJ1-4
d_call: .
v_call: TRBV5-6
cdr3_aa: CASSSTSTNEKLFF
cdr3_nt: TGTGCCAGCAGCTCGACGTCAACTAATGAAAAACTGTTTTTT

clone_size: many
j_call: TRBJ1-2
d_call: .
v_call: TRBV7-9
cdr3_aa: CASSLGFRAKDGYTF
cdr3_nt: TGTGCCAGCAGCTTAGGTTTTAGGGCCAAAGATGGCTACACCTTC

clone_size: many
j_call: TRBJ1-4
d_call: TRBD1
v_call: TRBV12-3/TRBV12-4
cdr3_aa: CASSYPDRAKFF
cdr3_nt: TGTGCCAGCAGTTACCCGGACAGGGCGAAGTTTTTT

clone_size: many
j_call: TRBJ1-2
d_call: .
v_call: TRBV6-6
cdr3_aa: CASTLDQWATGGYTF
cdr3_nt: TGTGCCAGCACCCTCGATCAGTGGGCCACGGGTGGCTACACCTTC

clone_size: many
j_call: TRBJ1-1
d_call: .
v_call: TRBV7-9
cdr3_aa: CASSYILTEAFF
cdr3_nt: TGTGCCAGCAGCTATATATTGACTGAAGCTTTCTTT

clone_size: many
j_call: TRBJ2-7
d_call: .
v_call: TRBV11-2
cdr3_aa: CASSLLQGPYEQYF
cdr3_nt: TGTGCCAGCAGCTTATTACAGGGCCCCTACGAGCAGTACTTC

clone_size: many
j_call: TRBJ1-1
d_call: .
v_call: TRBV3-1
cdr3_aa: CASSDRTMNTEAFF
cdr3_nt: TGTGCCAGCAGCGACAGGACCATGAACACTGAAGCTTTCTTT

clone_size: many
j_call: TRBJ2-5
d_call: TRBD1
v_call: TRBV7-2
cdr3_aa: CASSIPTGGGETQYF
cdr3_nt: TGTGCCAGCAGCATACCAACAGGGGGCGGAGAGACCCAGTACTTC

clone_size: medium-sized
j_call: TRBJ2-7
d_call: .
v_call: TRBV7-2
cdr3_aa: CASSLVGYEQYF
cdr3_nt: TGTGCCAGCAGCCTAGTGGGTTACGAGCAGTACTTC

clone_size: many
j_call: TRBJ2-1
d_call: TRBD2
v_call: TRBV9
cdr3_aa: CAISPSGDYNEQFF
cdr3_nt: TGTGCCATATCCCCTAGCGGAGATTACAATGAGCAGTTCTTC

clone_size: many
j_call: TRBJ1-1
d_call: .
v_call: TRBV28
cdr3_aa: CASSPPGSQNTEAFF
cdr3_nt: TGTGCCAGCAGTCCCCCAGGTTCGCAGAACACTGAAGCTTTCTTT

clone_size: many
j_call: TRBJ2-1
d_call: TRBD2
v_call: TRBV28
cdr3_aa: CASSTAGGIVNEQFF
cdr3_nt: TGTGCCAGCAGTACGGCGGGAGGAATCGTAAATGAGCAGTTCTTC

clone_size: .
j_call: TRBJ2-1
d_call: TRBD2
v_call: TRBV7-2
cdr3_aa: CASSPGTSGGYSYNEQFF
cdr3_nt: TGTGCCAGCAGCCCAGGGACTAGCGGGGGGTACTCCTACAATGAGCAGTTCTTC

clone_size: many
j_call: TRBJ1-2
d_call: .
v_call: TRBV12-3/TRBV12-4
cdr3_aa: CASTQGMELGVGGYTF
cdr3_nt: TGTGCCAGCACCCAGGGAATGGAGCTTGGGGTAGGGGGCTACACCTTC

clone_size: many
j_call: TRBJ2-1
d_call: TRBD2
v_call: TRBV7-2
cdr3_aa: CASSFSGTSGYNEQFF
cdr3_nt: TGTGCCAGCAGCTTTTCCGGGACTAGCGGGTACAATGAGCAGTTCTTC

clone_size: many
j_call: TRBJ2-7
d_call: TRBD1
v_call: TRBV14
cdr3_aa: CASSQLGQSASYEQYF
cdr3_nt: TGTGCCAGCAGCCAGCTGGGACAGAGTGCTTCCTACGAGCAGTACTTC